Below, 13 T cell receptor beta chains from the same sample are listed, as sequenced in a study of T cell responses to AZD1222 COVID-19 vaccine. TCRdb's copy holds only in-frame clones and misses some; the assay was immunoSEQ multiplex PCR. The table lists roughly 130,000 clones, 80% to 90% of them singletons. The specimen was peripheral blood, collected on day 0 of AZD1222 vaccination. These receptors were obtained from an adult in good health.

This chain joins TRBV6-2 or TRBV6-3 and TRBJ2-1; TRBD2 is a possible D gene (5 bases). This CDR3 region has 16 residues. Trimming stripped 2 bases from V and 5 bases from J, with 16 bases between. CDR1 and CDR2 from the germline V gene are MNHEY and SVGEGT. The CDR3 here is CASSYPMRVLNNEQFF. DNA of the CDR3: TGTGCCAGCAGTTACCCCATGAGGGTTTTAAACAATGAGCAGTTCTTC.

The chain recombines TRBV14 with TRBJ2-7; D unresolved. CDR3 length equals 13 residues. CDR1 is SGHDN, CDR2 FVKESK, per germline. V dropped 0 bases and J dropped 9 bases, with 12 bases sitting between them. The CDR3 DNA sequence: TGTGCCAGCAGCCAAGAACAAGTTATGGGGCAGTACTTC. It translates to CASSQEQVMGQYF.

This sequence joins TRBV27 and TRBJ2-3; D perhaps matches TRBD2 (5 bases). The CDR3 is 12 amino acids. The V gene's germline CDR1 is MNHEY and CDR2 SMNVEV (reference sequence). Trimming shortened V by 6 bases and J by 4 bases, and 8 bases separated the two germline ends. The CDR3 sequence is CASRGDADTQYF. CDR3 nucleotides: TGTGCCAGCAGGGGAGATGCAGATACGCAGTATTTT.

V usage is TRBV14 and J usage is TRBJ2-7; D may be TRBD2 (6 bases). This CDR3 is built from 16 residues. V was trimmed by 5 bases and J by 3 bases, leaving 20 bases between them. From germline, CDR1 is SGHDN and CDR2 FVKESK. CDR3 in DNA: TGTGCCAGCAGCTACCTAGGGGATCTGGGACTCTACGAGCAGTACTTC. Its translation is CASSYLGDLGLYEQYF.

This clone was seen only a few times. The DNA for the CDR3 is TGTGCCAGTAGTATGACAGGGGACCTCTCCTACAATGAGCAGTTCTTC. Protein sequence: CASSMTGDLSYNEQFF. V is TRBV19 and J is TRBJ2-1, with 8 bases matching TRBD1. Germline values: CDR1 LNHDA, CDR2 SQIVND (reference sequence). Trimming at V came to 3 bases and at J to 0 bases, leaving 4 bases not matched to a gene. The length of the CDR3 is 16 residues. Based on the CDR3 plus reference TRBV19 and TRBJ2-1, the full variable domain is DGGITQSPKYLFRKEGQNVTLSCEQNLNHDAMYWYRQDPGQGLRLIYYSQIVNDFQKGDIAEGYSVSREKKESFPLTVTSAQKNPTAFYLCASSMTGDLSYNEQFFGPGTRLTVL.

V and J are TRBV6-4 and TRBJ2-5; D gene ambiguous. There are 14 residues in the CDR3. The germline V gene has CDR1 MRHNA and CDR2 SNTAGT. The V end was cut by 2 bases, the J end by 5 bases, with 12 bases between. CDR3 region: CASSDVRIYETQYF. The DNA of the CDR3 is TGTGCCAGCAGTGACGTCCGCATCTACGAGACCCAGTACTTC.

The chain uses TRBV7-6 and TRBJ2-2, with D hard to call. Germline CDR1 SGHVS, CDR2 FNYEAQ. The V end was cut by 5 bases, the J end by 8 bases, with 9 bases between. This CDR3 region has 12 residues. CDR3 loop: CASSPLPGELFF. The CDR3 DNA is TGTGCCAGCAGCCCCCTACCGGGGGAGCTGTTTTTT.

CDR3 sequence: CASSSRGSGSGIGELFF. In DNA form, the CDR3 reads TGTGCCAGCAGCTCAAGGGGTAGCGGGAGTGGGATCGGGGAGCTGTTTTTT. The V and J genes are TRBV11-2 and TRBJ2-2; 9 bases align to TRBD2. Germline loops: CDR1 SGHAT, CDR2 FQNNGV. The trim removed 4 bases at V and 7 bases at J, leaving 13 bases unmatched. The CDR3 extends over 17 amino acids. The whole variable domain, remainder taken from reference TRBV11-2 and TRBJ2-2, is EAGVAQSPRYKIIEKRQSVAFWCNPISGHATLYWYQQILGQGPKLLIQFQNNGVVDDSQLPKDRFSAERLKGVDSTLKIQPAKLEDSAVYLCASSSRGSGSGIGELFFGEGSRLTVL.

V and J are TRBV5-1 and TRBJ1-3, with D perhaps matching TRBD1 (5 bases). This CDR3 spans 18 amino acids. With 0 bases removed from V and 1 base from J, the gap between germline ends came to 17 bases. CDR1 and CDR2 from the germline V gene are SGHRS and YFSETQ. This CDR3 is CASSLDPGRSTSGNTIYF. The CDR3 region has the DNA TGCGCCAGCAGCTTGGACCCGGGACGGTCAACTTCTGGAAACACCATATATTTT.

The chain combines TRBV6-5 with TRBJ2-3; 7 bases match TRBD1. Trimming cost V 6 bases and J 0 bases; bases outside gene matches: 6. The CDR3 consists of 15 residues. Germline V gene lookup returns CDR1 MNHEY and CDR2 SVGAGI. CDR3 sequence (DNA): TGTGCCAGCAGAAACAGGGGAGCTAGCACAGATACGCAGTATTTT. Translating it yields CASRNRGASTDTQYF.

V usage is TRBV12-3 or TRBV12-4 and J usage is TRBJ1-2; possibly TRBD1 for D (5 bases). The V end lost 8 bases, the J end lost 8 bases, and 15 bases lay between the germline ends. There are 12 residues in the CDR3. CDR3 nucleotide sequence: TGTGCCAGCGGCTCCCGGCGGGGGGGCTACACCTTC. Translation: CASGSRRGGYTF.

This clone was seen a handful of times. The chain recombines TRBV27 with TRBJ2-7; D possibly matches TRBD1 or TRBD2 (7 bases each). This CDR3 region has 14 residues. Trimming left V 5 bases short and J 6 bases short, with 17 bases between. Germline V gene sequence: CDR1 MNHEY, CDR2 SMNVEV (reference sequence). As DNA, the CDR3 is TGTGCCAGCAGTCTCTCACAGGGGAGGGGCGAGCAGTACTTC. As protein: CASSLSQGRGEQYF.

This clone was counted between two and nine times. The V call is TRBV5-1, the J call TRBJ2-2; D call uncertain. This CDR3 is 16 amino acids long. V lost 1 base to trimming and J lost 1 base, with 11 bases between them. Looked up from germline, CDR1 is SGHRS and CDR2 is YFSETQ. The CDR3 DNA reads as TGCGCCAGCAGCTTGACGGCCTCCCTGAACACCGGGGAGCTGTTTTTT. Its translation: CASSLTASLNTGELFF.